This TCR beta chain is from a study of T cells in Graves' hyperthyroidism and ophthalmopathy. Turning to the study itself: Before treatment of any kind, peripheral blood was taken at initial diagnosis.

Regarding this clonotype: Its antigen is currently unknown.

Amplification targeted TCR beta CDR3 regions from RNA transcripts. A first-round RT-PCR of the TCR CDR3 used the HTBI primer set. A single record per CDR3 protein comes from TCRdb applying MiXCR to the multiplex PCR reads. The sample consists of 640,000 or so distinct CDR3 sequences, about 14% of them appearing once. The CDR3 consists of 14 residues. Germline-derived CDR1 and CDR2 are LGHNA and YNFKEQ. The V end lost 0 bases, the J end lost 3 bases, and 6 bases lay between the germline ends. Study-wide results and caveats: Expanded thyroid clonotypes (above 0.001) were mostly also found in blood.

The chain uses TRBV4-2 and TRBJ1-5, with D hard to call. Input material: blood. The sequence derives from a middle-aged woman with Graves' ophthalmopathy. The CDR3 sequence is CASSQDPSNQPQHF. For the CDR3, the DNA is TGTGCCAGCAGCCAAGACCCATCCAATCAGCCCCAGCATTTT.